This T cell receptor (beta chain) was recorded in a study of type 1 regulatory T cells. The overall study: This in vitro CD4 product, T-allo10, is enriched for Tr1 cells and alloantigen-specific.

The CDR3 length is 18 residues. V shed 0 bases, J shed 2 bases, and the junction held 13 bases outside the gene matches. The germline V gene encodes CDR1 MGHRA and CDR2 YSYEKL. MiXCR was run by TCRdb on the reads, yielding one entry per CDR3 protein. This table holds 80,000 to 100,000 distinct CDR3 sequences, about a third found once. This clonotype turned up a few times. The specimen sequenced was CD4+ T cells, either the whole sample or a sorted fraction (not recorded which). The chain combines TRBV4-1 with TRBJ2-7, with 7 positions matching TRBD2. The clonotype was recovered from a human donor in good health. The CDR3 DNA sequence: TGCGCCAGCAGCCAAGAAGAGTATTCGGGGGGTGCAACCTACGAGCAGTACTTC. Translated: CASSQEEYSGGATYEQYF.